The 17 T cell receptor beta chains listed next were all sequenced from one sample in a study of T cell clusters in autoimmune cytopenias (dated by TCRdb to about 2019). The run used an Illumina MiSeq. To amplify TRB rearrangements, a touch-down multiplex PCR protocol was run with the TRB-A and TRB-B primer pools combined in a single tube. TCRdb reprocessed the reads and provides one entry for every CDR3 protein sequence; no DNA is given. The sample table holds fewer than 8,000 distinct CDR3 sequences. Clones ranked in the top ten supply about 5.2% of the sample. Per sample, about 250 ng of peripheral blood genomic DNA, 35,000 to 40,000 genome equivalents, was used for TRB amplification. This sample also belongs to another study, concerning T cell repertoires in aging, cancer and after chemotherapy.

Sequenced input: peripheral blood. These receptors were collected from a human donor in good health.

This clonotype ranks as medium-sized in terms of frequency. The gene calls are TRBV7-2 and TRBJ2-7; as DNA is missing, the TRBD1 call by TCRdb cannot be tested. The germline V gene has CDR1 SGHTA and CDR2 FQGNSA. This CDR3 has 15 residues. The CDR3 spells CASSPGTGRSYEQYF. The variable domain in full, with the rest retrieved from reference TRBV7-2 and TRBJ2-7, is GAGVSQSPSNKVTEKGKDVELRCDPISGHTALYWYRQSLGQGLEFLIYFQGNSAPDKSGLPSDRFSAERTGGSVSTLTIQRTQQEDSAVYLCASSPGTGRSYEQYFGPGTRLTVT.

V usage is TRBV5-6 and J usage is TRBJ1-1; without DNA, the TCRdb call of TRBD1 cannot be checked. The CDR3 length is 15 residues. Per the germline V gene, CDR1 is SGHDT and CDR2 is YYEEEE. CDR3 amino acids: CASSPWTGGTTEAFF.

According to its frequency, this clonotype is medium-sized. This sequence joins TRBV30 and TRBJ1-2. CDR3 length: 12 amino acids. Germline CDR1 reads GTSNPN; CDR2 reads SVGIG (reference sequence). The CDR3 region is CAWSLLDLRYTF.

This chain joins TRBV5-1 and TRBJ1-2; TCRdb lists TRBD1, though no DNA is available to test this call. Per germline, CDR1 SGHRS and CDR2 YFSETQ. The CDR3 spans 13 residues. CDR3 sequence: CASSPGQGRGYTF.

This clonotype is medium-sized by frequency. V gene TRBV15 combines with J gene TRBJ2-3; absent DNA, TCRdb's TRBD2 call cannot be checked. Germline CDR1 and CDR2: LNHNV and YYDKDF (reference sequence). There are 15 residues in the CDR3. CDR3 protein: CATSRKRGSTDTQYF. Combining the CDR3 with reference TRBV15 and TRBJ2-3 gives the whole variable domain DAMVIQNPRYQVTQFGKPVTLSCSQTLNHNVMYWYQQKSSQAPKLLFHYYDKDFNNEADTPDNFQSRRPNTSFCFLDIRSPGLGDTAMYLCATSRKRGSTDTQYFGPGTRLTVL.

The chain links TRBV7-9 to TRBJ2-7; TCRdb reports TRBD1, a call that lacks DNA to check it against. CDR3 length: 13 residues. The germline gives CDR1 SEHNR, CDR2 FQNEAQ (reference sequence). The CDR3 region is CASNEKGEYEQYF.

CDR3: CSASLPRKPGEKLFF. The chain has TRBV20-1 and TRBJ1-4. The CDR3 spans 15 residues. The germline V gene encodes CDR1 DFQATT and CDR2 SNEGSKA (reference sequence).

V and J are TRBV24-1 and TRBJ2-2; TCRdb proposes TRBD1, but this gene call is untestable without DNA. Germline-derived CDR1 and CDR2 are KGHDR and SFDVKD. CDR3 length: 16 residues. The CDR3 loop is CATSGHRATNTGELFF.

This sequence joins TRBV30 and TRBJ2-7; lacking DNA, the TRBD1 call made by TCRdb goes unchecked. Per germline, CDR1 GTSNPN and CDR2 SVGIG (reference sequence). This CDR3 comprises 15 residues. CDR3 residues: CASTISPGVSYEQYF.

The V gene is TRBV20-1, the J gene TRBJ2-3; no DNA is available, so the TRBD2 call from TCRdb remains unchecked. The germline V gene encodes CDR1 DFQATT and CDR2 SNEGSKA (reference sequence). This CDR3 comprises 13 residues. This CDR3 is CSAPGRGTDTQYF.

This clonotype counts as medium-sized by frequency. The CDR3 protein is CASRARGAESYEQYF. J is TRBJ2-7 and V is TRBV6-5; TCRdb calls TRBD1, which cannot be checked without DNA. The germline V gene has CDR1 MNHEY and CDR2 SVGAGI. The CDR3 loop spans 15 amino acids.

This clonotype registers medium-sized by frequency. J is TRBJ2-1 and V is TRBV5-6; TCRdb calls TRBD2, which cannot be checked without DNA. The CDR3 has 14 amino acids. Germline V gene lookup returns CDR1 SGHDT and CDR2 YYEEEE. The CDR3 loop reads CASSLGGLGNEQFF.

This clonotype is labeled medium-sized (0.01 to 0.1%) based on frequency. The chain carries TRBV6-1 and TRBJ2-7. CDR1 MNHNS and CDR2 SASEGT come from the germline V gene. This CDR3 region has 12 residues. This CDR3 is CASRGRSDEQYF.

This clonotype shows up as medium-sized by frequency. The chain recombines TRBV27 with TRBJ1-6; checking the TCRdb D call of TRBD1 is not possible without DNA. The CDR3 consists of 15 residues. Germline V gene sequence: CDR1 MNHEY, CDR2 SMNVEV (reference sequence). CDR3: CASSRTGVGNSPLHF.

This clonotype is labeled medium-sized based on frequency. The V call is TRBV19, the J call TRBJ2-2; lacking DNA, the TRBD2 call made by TCRdb goes unchecked. The CDR3 is made up of 16 amino acids. The germline CDR1 and CDR2 sequences are LNHDA and SQIVND (reference sequence). The CDR3 protein is CASRYRSGVGTGELFF.

This chain uses TRBV5-1 with TRBJ1-2; TCRdb indicates TRBD1, and absent DNA this call remains unverified. Germline CDR1 is SGHRS and CDR2 is YFSETQ. The CDR3 runs 17 residues. The CDR3 sequence is CASSLAVSPDKGGGYTF.

Frequency places this clonotype as medium-sized (0.01 to 0.1%). This chain connects TRBV6-5 to TRBJ2-7; TCRdb gives TRBD1 as the D gene, but with no DNA this cannot be confirmed. The CDR3 length is 15 residues. Per germline, CDR1 MNHEY and CDR2 SVGAGI. The CDR3: CASSSSSGHYYEQYF.